This T cell receptor (beta chain) was sequenced during a study of T cell responses to AZD1222 COVID-19 vaccine. Across the whole study: Both about-4-week and about-12-week second-dose recipients were combined. General observations from the study: Spike was spanned by vaccine-associated CD4 TCRs, which were dominant at 160-218 and 743-854. Unmutated variant regions reportedly attract nearly half of all spike-specific TCRs. Clonal diversity was possibly underestimated, and white British individuals and females predominated among donors.

V was trimmed by 4 bases and J by 4 bases, leaving 16 bases between them. The CDR3 runs 15 residues. Germline CDR1 and CDR2: SGDLS and YYNGEE. Libraries were prepared by immunoSEQ multiplex PCR; TCRdb keeps only in-frame clonotypes and omits some of them. The data show 150,000 to 200,000 clones, with about 94% seen just once and 9.2% held by the top ten. On this clone itself: Its target is not known.

The material sequenced was peripheral blood, taken on day 0 of AZD1222 vaccination. The chain employs TRBV9 and TRBJ2-3; D gene ambiguous. This sequence was found in an adult in good health. Written as DNA, the CDR3 is TGTGCCAGCAGCTTCCGGACCAGTCTGGCAGATACGCAGTATTTT. Translated: CASSFRTSLADTQYF. The full variable domain, with the rest looked up from reference TRBV9 and TRBJ2-3, is DSGVTQTPKHLITATGQRVTLRCSPRSGDLSVYWYQQSLDQGLQFLIQYYNGEERAKGNILERFSAQQFPDLHSELNLSSLELGDSALYFCASSFRTSLADTQYFGPGTRLTVL.